This TCR beta chain emerged from a study of blood T cells in healthy people across ages. This clonotype appeared a few times. Alongside a J-beta primer mix, a sample-barcoded 5' primer served in a second PCR lasting about 7 to 11 cycles. One entry per CDR3 protein, called by TCRdb with MiXCR from the 5' RACE reads. The sample consists of roughly 800,000 distinct CDR3 sequences, 25% to 30% of them appearing once. There are 17 residues in the CDR3. Germline-derived CDR1 and CDR2 are LNHNV and YYDKDF (reference sequence). V lost 0 bases, J lost 0 bases, and 5 bases stayed unmatched. These same data were also listed under a study on T cells of mothers and their children. That source notes: Persisting microchimeric T cell clones went undetected.

Source material: blood. The sequence came from a boy between 5 and 17 years old in good health. The genes are TRBV15 and TRBJ2-4, with TRBD1 identical over 7 bases. The DNA for the CDR3 is TGTGCCACCAGCAGAGATCTGGGACAGCTAGCCAAAAACATTCAGTACTTC. Its translation is CATSRDLGQLAKNIQYF.